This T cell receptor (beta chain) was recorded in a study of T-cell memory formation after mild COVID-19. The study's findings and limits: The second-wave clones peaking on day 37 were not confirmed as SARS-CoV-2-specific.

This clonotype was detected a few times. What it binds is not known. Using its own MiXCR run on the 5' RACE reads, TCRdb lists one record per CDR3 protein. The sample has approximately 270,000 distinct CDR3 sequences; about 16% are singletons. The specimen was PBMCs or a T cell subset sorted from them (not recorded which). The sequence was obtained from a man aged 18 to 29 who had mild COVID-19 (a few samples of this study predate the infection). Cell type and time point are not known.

DNA of the CDR3: TGTGCCAGCAGCGGACACACGGGCTATGGCTACACCTTC. Its translation is CASSGHTGYGYTF. The chain recombines TRBV9 with TRBJ1-2, with D hard to call. The CDR3 extends over 13 amino acids. CDR1 SGDLS and CDR2 YYNGEE come from the germline V gene. The V gene lost 3 bases and the J gene lost 4 bases, with 10 bases spanning the gap.